These 24 T cell receptor beta chains were all obtained from the same sample, sequenced in a study of response to subunit inactivated influenza vaccine. TCRdb analysed the RT-PCR reads with MiXCR anew, one entry per CDR3 protein. The sample contains roughly 570,000 distinct CDR3 sequences, 10% to 15% of which appear only once. The sample here was PBMCs from blood, taken about 6 weeks after vaccination. Source of these receptors: a man between 50 and 59 years old who received an inactivated influenza vaccine.

This clonotype appeared many times. Its ends do not fully match the called genes, so a read error is possible. V is TRBV5-1 and J is TRBJ2-1; D is unresolved. This CDR3 contains 13 residues. The germline gives CDR1 SGHRS, CDR2 YFSETQ. The CDR3 coding sequence is TGTGCCAGCAGTCTGACTGGATACAATGAGCAGTTCTTC. Translated: CASSLTGYNEQFF. The variable domain in full, completed from reference TRBV5-1 and TRBJ2-1, reads KAGVTQTPRYLIKTRGQQVTLSCSPISGHRSVSWYQQTPGQGLQFLFEYFSETQRNKGNFPGRFSGRQFSNSRSEMNVSTLELGDSALYLCASSLTGYNEQFFGPGTRLTVL.

Many counts were recorded for this clonotype. The chain joins TRBV20-1 to TRBJ1-1; no definite D call. Trimming stripped 6 bases from V and 3 bases from J, with 14 bases between. Germline lookup yields CDR1 DFQATT and CDR2 SNEGSKA (reference sequence). The CDR3 is 13 amino acids. CDR3 residues: CSANRAWDTEAFF. As DNA, the CDR3 is TGCAGTGCGAACCGGGCCTGGGACACTGAAGCTTTCTTT.

This clonotype has at least ten counts. The V gene is TRBV15, the J gene TRBJ2-1; 11 bases are shared with TRBD2. The J segment lost 4 bases and the V segment lost 0 bases, leaving 2 bases of the junction unmatched. Germline V gives CDR1 LNHNV, CDR2 YYDKDF (reference sequence). The CDR3 covers 16 residues. This CDR3 is CATSRELAGVYNEQFF. CDR3 in DNA: TGTGCCACCAGCAGAGAACTAGCGGGGGTTTACAATGAGCAGTTCTTC.

This clonotype was counted between two and nine times. The chain links TRBV7-9 to TRBJ2-4; D possibly uses TRBD1 or TRBD2 (6 bases each). This CDR3 spans 15 amino acids. The germline gives CDR1 SEHNR, CDR2 FQNEAQ (reference sequence). With 5 bases removed from V and 3 bases from J, the gap between germline ends came to 14 bases. CDR3 bases: TGTGCCAGCAGCACCCGAGGGGGACTCAAAAACATTCAGTACTTC. The encoded protein is CASSTRGGLKNIQYF.

This clonotype occurred a few times. CDR3 sequence: CASGLAGVETQYF. CDR3 sequence (DNA): TGTGCCAGCGGCCTAGCGGGAGTTGAGACCCAGTACTTC. The genes are TRBV5-6 and TRBJ2-5; 10 nucleotides line up with TRBD2. With V trimmed by 7 bases and J by 5 bases, 5 bases remained unmatched. The CDR3 is 13 residues long. The germline V gene encodes CDR1 SGHDT and CDR2 YYEEEE.

This sequence joins TRBV21-1 and TRBJ2-5; the table's D call, TRBD2, has no DNA check behind it. TRBV21-1 counts as a pseudogene. The CDR3 runs 14 residues. The CDR3 protein is CASSKKARRETQYF. CDR3 bases: TGTGCCAGCAGCAAAAAGGCCCGACGAGAGACCCAGTACTTC.

The chain employs TRBV7-3 and TRBJ2-5; D might be TRBD2 (5 bases). Germline V CDR1 and CDR2: SGHTA, FQGTGA. V was shortened by 5 bases and J by 5 bases, with 18 bases between the two germline ends. CDR3 size: 15 residues. The CDR3 spells CASSPHGEPGETQYF. CDR3 DNA: TGTGCCAGCAGCCCCCATGGGGAGCCGGGCGAGACCCAGTACTTC.

This rearrangement joins TRBV5-5 to TRBJ2-1; D possibly corresponds to TRBD2 (6 bases). The germline V gene has CDR1 SGHKS and CDR2 YYEKEE (reference sequence). Trimming removed 7 bases at V and 9 bases at J, with 23 bases between. The CDR3 sequence is 15 residues long. CDR3 amino acids: CASWRDGNLEGEQFF. The DNA for the CDR3 is TGTGCCAGCTGGAGGGACGGTAATCTAGAGGGTGAGCAGTTCTTC.

The rearrangement joins TRBV6-1 to TRBJ2-7, with TRBD1 as a possible D gene (6 bases). The germline CDR1 and CDR2 sequences are MNHNS and SASEGT. V dropped 7 bases and J dropped 3 bases, with 13 bases sitting between them. The CDR3 is 13 residues long. The CDR3 DNA follows: TGTGCCAGCATCTATGGCAGGGGCTACGAGCAGTACTTC. Its protein is CASIYGRGYEQYF.

This clonotype was detected only a few times. This chain links TRBV20-1 with TRBJ1-4; no definite D call. The CDR3 is 12 residues long. The V gene's germline CDR1 is DFQATT and CDR2 SNEGSKA (reference sequence). V dropped 0 bases and J dropped 8 bases, with 7 bases sitting between them. CDR3 region: CSARDSPEKLFF. In DNA, the CDR3 is TGCAGTGCTAGAGATAGTCCGGAAAAACTGTTTTTT.

The table lists this clonotype with many counts. The chain is built from TRBV5-1 and TRBJ2-1; D not certain. The CDR3 covers 11 residues. Trimming removed 5 bases from V and 8 bases from J, with 8 bases in between. The germline gives CDR1 SGHRS, CDR2 YFSETQ. The CDR3 DNA sequence: TGCGCCAGCAGTTTGCAGCATGAGCAGTTCTTC. Its protein product is CASSLQHEQFF.

This clonotype has a handful of counts. The CDR3 coding sequence is TGTGCCAGTACCTTACTAGCGGGGGGACCCGGGGAGCTGTTTTTT. Translating gives CASTLLAGGPGELFF. The chain links TRBV27 to TRBJ2-2; 12 bases align to TRBD2. Germline trimming cut 9 bases from V and 6 bases from J; bases unmatched to any gene: 8. CDR1 is MNHEY and CDR2 is SMNVEV in the germline V gene (reference sequence). The CDR3 loop spans 15 amino acids.

This clonotype was seen a handful of times. The gene calls are TRBV5-6 and TRBJ1-2, with D hard to call. Germline V gives CDR1 SGHDT, CDR2 YYEEEE. The CDR3 is 14 residues long. The V end lost 3 bases, the J end lost 2 bases, and 11 bases lay between the germline ends. The DNA of the CDR3 is TGTGCCAGCAGCTGGGAGGGCCAGAACTATGGCTACACCTTC. Translation gives CASSWEGQNYGYTF.

A few counts support this clonotype. This chain joins TRBV7-2 and TRBJ2-3; D is tentatively TRBD1 or TRBD2 (6 bases each). The germline V gene encodes CDR1 SGHTA and CDR2 FQGNSA. The CDR3 extends over 15 amino acids. Trimming took 3 bases from V and 5 from J, leaving 15 bases between them. The CDR3 is CASSFQGSGQDTQYF. The CDR3 DNA sequence: TGTGCCAGCAGCTTTCAGGGGAGCGGGCAAGATACGCAGTATTTT.

This clonotype was found a few times. The rearrangement joins TRBV20-1 to TRBJ2-1; D not resolved. V shed 5 bases and J shed 1 base, with 6 bases lying between them. The CDR3 runs to 12 residues. Germline V CDR1 and CDR2: DFQATT, SNEGSKA (reference sequence). The CDR3 protein is CSAPDSYNEQFF. The CDR3, as DNA: TGCAGTGCTCCAGATTCCTACAATGAGCAGTTCTTC.

This clonotype was seen many times. This chain joins TRBV4-1 and TRBJ2-1, with 7 bases that match TRBD2. The ends lost 4 bases at V and 3 bases at J; junction bases unmatched: 6. The CDR3 covers 15 residues. Per the germline V gene, CDR1 is MGHRA and CDR2 is YSYEKL. In DNA form, the CDR3 reads TGCGCCAGCAGCCGGGGAGCTAGCGGCTACAATGAGCAGTTCTTC. This translates into CASSRGASGYNEQFF.

This clonotype has at least ten counts. The chain recombines TRBV20-1 with TRBJ1-5, with TRBD1 matching over 8 bases. V lost 3 bases, J lost 0 bases, and 4 bases stayed unmatched. This CDR3 region has 15 residues. CDR1 is DFQATT and CDR2 is SNEGSKA in the germline V gene (reference sequence). The chain's CDR3 is CSASSQGASNQPQHF. The CDR3, as DNA: TGCAGTGCTAGCAGTCAGGGGGCTAGCAATCAGCCCCAGCATTTT.

This clonotype was observed a few times. The rearrangement links TRBV18 to TRBJ2-7; perhaps TRBD1 as D (5 bases). This CDR3 comprises 14 residues. V lost 3 bases and J lost 1, with 10 bases in between. From germline, CDR1 is KGHSH and CDR2 LQKENI. CDR3: CASSPNAGSYEQYF. The CDR3 bases are TGTGCCAGCTCACCCAACGCAGGGTCCTACGAGCAGTACTTC.

This clonotype showed up just a few times. The CDR3 nucleotides read TGTGCCAGCAGTTTAGCAGCGCGTTACGAGCAGTACTTC. It specifies CASSLAARYEQYF. This chain uses TRBV6-6 with TRBJ2-7; D remains unclear. The CDR3 covers 13 residues. Trimming shortened V by 4 bases and J by 4 bases, and 11 bases separated the two germline ends. Per the germline V gene, CDR1 is MNHNY and CDR2 is SVGAGI (reference sequence).

In this sample, this clonotype turned up many times. The chain recombines TRBV20-1 with TRBJ1-6; D may be TRBD1 (6 bases). From germline, CDR1 is DFQATT and CDR2 SNEGSKA (reference sequence). The CDR3 covers 12 residues. CDR3 DNA sequence: TGCAGCCCGGAGGCAGGGGATTCACCCCTCCACTTT. Amino acid sequence: CSPEAGDSPLHF.

The sample holds a few counts of this clonotype. The chain links TRBV29-1 to TRBJ2-5, with TRBD1 matching over 11 bases. Germline V lookup: CDR1 SQVTM, CDR2 ANQGSEA. Trimming cost V 7 bases and J 5 bases; bases outside gene matches: 12. The CDR3 is 15 residues long. CDR3 sequence (DNA): TGCAGCGCCGGACTAGGGACAGGGGGTCAGGAGACCCAGTACTTC. Translated, it gives CSAGLGTGGQETQYF.

There are a few counts of this clonotype. This CDR3 reads CASSVDTGTSGSYEQFF. The CDR3, as DNA: TGTGCCAGCAGCGTAGATACCGGGACTAGCGGGAGCTATGAGCAGTTCTTC. The chain joins TRBV9 to TRBJ2-1; 14 bases are a match to TRBD2. Germline loops: CDR1 SGDLS, CDR2 YYNGEE. J gave up 8 bases and V 0 bases, and 7 bases lay outside the gene matches. The CDR3 consists of 17 residues.

CDR3 loop: CATSSHSLAGGSYNEQFF. The CDR3 DNA is TGTGCCACCAGCAGTCATTCTTTAGCGGGCGGCTCCTACAATGAGCAGTTCTTC. The J gene is TRBJ2-1, the V gene TRBV15, with TRBD2 matching 7 bases. Germline CDR1 LNHNV, CDR2 YYDKDF (reference sequence). V was pared by 3 bases and J by 0 bases, with 11 bases of the junction left unmatched. The CDR3 contains 18 residues.

The chain has TRBV11-2 and TRBJ2-2; no clear D gene. In germline, CDR1 is SGHAT, CDR2 FQNNGV. CDR3 length equals 11 residues. Trimming took off 2 bases at V and 14 bases at J, with 9 bases between the two ends. The CDR3 spells CASSLNPVLFF. The CDR3 nucleotides are TGTGCCAGCAGCTTAAACCCGGTACTGTTTTTT. The full variable domain, with the rest looked up from reference TRBV11-2 and TRBJ2-2, is EAGVAQSPRYKIIEKRQSVAFWCNPISGHATLYWYQQILGQGPKLLIQFQNNGVVDDSQLPKDRFSAERLKGVDSTLKIQPAKLEDSAVYLCASSLNPVLFFGEGSRLTVL.